This record covers a single T cell receptor (beta chain). What it binds is unknown. This entry belongs to a study of cytomegalovirus exposure and HLA in healthy donors. The CDR3 runs to 15 residues. Trimming cost V 4 bases and J 3 bases, with 15 bases left between them. Germline V gene lookup returns CDR1 SGHNT and CDR2 YYREEE (reference sequence). The PCR contained 60 Vbeta and 13 Jbeta primers. TCRdb keeps only in-frame clones here, not all; method: immunoSEQ multiplex PCR. The sample includes around 180,000 clones, around four fifths of them seen just once. Study findings and constraints: It is likely that the observed cluster of highly shared sequence variants was a sequencing artifact.

The sequenced sample consisted of PBMCs. This chain joins TRBV5-4 and TRBJ2-3; tentative D call: TRBD2 (5 bases). The TCR was taken from a woman in her 30s in good health and CMV-seropositive. The CDR3 DNA is TGTGCCAGCAGCCCAGGACTTTTCCCTACAGATACGCAGTATTTT. Its translation is CASSPGLFPTDTQYF.